This T cell receptor (beta chain) appears in the sequencing data of a study of chemoradiotherapy in HPV16-positive cancers. Findings and limits, study-wide: Candidate HPV-specific clones and E7-related TCR motifs grew in tumor during treatment.

The repertoire was sequenced with immunoSEQ multiplex PCR; TCRdb's copy has only in-frame clones and lacks some. The sample consists of around 12,000 clones, roughly 89% of them appearing once. This clone was found a few times. Its specificity is not known. This receptor was obtained from a human donor with HPV-associated anogenital cancer. This sample comprised blood, obtained from a patient who underwent chemoradiotherapy.

The CDR3 region has the DNA TGTGCCATCAGCCGTAGCGGGAGGGGGTCTAAGGACAATGAGCAGTTCTTC. It is translated as CAISRSGRGSKDNEQFF. The gene calls are TRBV10-3 and TRBJ2-1, with 11 bases aligning to TRBD2. CDR1 ENHRY and CDR2 SYGVKD come from the germline V gene. The CDR3 contains 17 residues. The V segment lost 6 bases and the J segment 5 bases; nucleotides outside the gene matches: 12.